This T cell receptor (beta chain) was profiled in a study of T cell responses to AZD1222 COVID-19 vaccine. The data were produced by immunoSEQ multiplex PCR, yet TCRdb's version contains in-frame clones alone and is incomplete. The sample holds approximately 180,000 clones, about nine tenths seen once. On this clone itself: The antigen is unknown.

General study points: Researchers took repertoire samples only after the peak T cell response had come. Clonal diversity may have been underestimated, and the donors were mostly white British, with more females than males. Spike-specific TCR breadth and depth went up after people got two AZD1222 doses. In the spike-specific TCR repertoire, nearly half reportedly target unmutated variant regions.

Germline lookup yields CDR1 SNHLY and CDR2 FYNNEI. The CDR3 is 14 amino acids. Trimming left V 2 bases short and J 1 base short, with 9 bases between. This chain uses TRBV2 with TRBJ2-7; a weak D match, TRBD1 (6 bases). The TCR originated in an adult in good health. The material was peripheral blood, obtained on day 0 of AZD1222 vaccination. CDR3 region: CASSEQGTSYEQYF. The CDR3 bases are TGTGCCAGCAGTGAACAGGGGACATCCTACGAGCAGTACTTC.